This T cell receptor (beta chain) appears in the sequencing data of a study of T cell repertoires in cytomegalovirus infection (dated by TCRdb to between 2019 and 2020). Context from the whole study: The peptide stimulations were aimed at well-studied HLA-B-restricted epitopes as well as recently identified HLA-C-restricted CMV epitopes, whose presentation resists viral immunomodulation. The HLA type of each donor mattered for the analysis, because public TCR beta signatures pointed to carriage of CMV infection along with the matching HLA type. What the research found in general, with its limitations: The ex vivo response was dominated by HLA-C-restricted CMV-specific TCR beta clonotypes, which also provided the single most frequent clonotype in two of eight donors. In both this cohort and an independent roughly 400-donor cohort, the cumulative frequency of public TCR beta family members distinguished carriers of CMV infection plus the relevant HLA type.

These reads were obtained on an Illumina HiSeq 1500. Starting from the raw public reads, TCRdb applied fastp trimming at Q25, assembled clones with MiXCR and retained in-frame beta chains. Rows matching on CDR3 protein sequence are summarized as one entry with the most common DNA and genes. This sample holds around 100,000 distinct CDR3 sequences; 30% were observed only once. The ten largest make up 41% of the sample. The treatment or condition label for this specimen denotes: in vitro stimulation with specific CMV peptide epitopes to enrich CMV-specific T cells. As regards this clonotype: Its antigen remains undetermined. No base quality information exists; no much larger clone differs at one position.

V ends up 5 bases short and J 15 bases short, with an unmatched junction base count of 12. The CDR3 holds 14 amino acids from the cysteine to the phenylalanine. This entry keeps only the CDR3 DNA: 42 bases, framed from base 1. As encoded in the germline V gene, CDR1 is MGHRA while CDR2 is YSYEKL. The chain uses TRBV4-1 and TRBJ2-1, with 11 bases aligning to TRBD2. This clonotype originated in a human donor in good health (CMV status not recorded). Some clones in this sample may be carry-over from other donors' samples. The sequences come from CD8+ T cells from cultured PBMCs, collected from culture after CMV antigen stimulation. For the CDR3, the sequence is CASSALEGLAEWFF. The DNA reads as follows: TGCGCCAGCAGCGCCCTCGAGGGACTAGCGGAATGGTTCTTC.